Shown below are 8 T cell receptor beta chains from a single sample sequenced in a study of post-analysis software for immune sequencing data. General observations from the study: Five TRBV segments were more frequent in patients than controls; TRBV5-6, TRBV5-1 and TRBV20-1 belonged to this group.

Built from TCR beta cDNA, the libraries had unique molecular identifiers in them. TCRdb reanalysed the PCR reads using MiXCR and keeps one entry per CDR3 protein. There are around 260,000 distinct CDR3 sequences in the sample; 36% occur only once, and around 4.7% lies in the top ten. The antigens for these receptors are not known. The sequencing input was blood. These receptors were collected from a girl aged 5-17 years with multiple sclerosis.

The chain employs TRBV4-3 and TRBJ2-7; the match to TRBD2 covers 12 bases. V gave up 5 bases and J gave up 7 bases; unmatched junction bases: 9. Germline values: CDR1 LGHNA, CDR2 YSLEER. The CDR3 loop spans 15 amino acids. CDR3 coding DNA: TGCGCCAGCAGCGGCCGACTAGCGGGAGTGAAGGAGCAGTACTTC. Translated, it gives CASSGRLAGVKEQYF.

The V gene is TRBV27, the J gene TRBJ2-7; a possible D gene is TRBD1 (5 bases). The CDR3 is 15 residues long. V dropped 0 bases and J dropped 1 base, with 10 bases sitting between them. Per germline, CDR1 MNHEY and CDR2 SMNVEV (reference sequence). The CDR3 nucleotides read TGTGCCAGCAGTTTATCAACAGGACCATCCTACGAGCAGTACTTC. Its translation is CASSLSTGPSYEQYF.

This clonotype was recorded at least ten times. This chain connects TRBV12-3 or TRBV12-4 to TRBJ2-1; D is unresolved. The CDR3 is 15 amino acids. V was cut by 1 base and J by 3 bases, with 10 bases left in between. CDR3 in DNA: TGTGCCAGCAGTTTAGAGTCCCGTTACTACAATGAGCAGTTCTTC. It translates to CASSLESRYYNEQFF.

This clonotype was detected ten times or more. The chain uses TRBV20-1 and TRBJ2-1; no clear D. Trimming shortened V by 8 bases and J by 2 bases, and 16 bases separated the two germline ends. Germline values: CDR1 DFQATT, CDR2 SNEGSKA (reference sequence). The CDR3 runs to 14 residues. This CDR3 reads CSPVAVDPYNEQFF. CDR3 nucleotides: TGCAGTCCAGTCGCCGTGGACCCCTACAATGAGCAGTTCTTC.

This sequence joins TRBV7-2 and TRBJ2-1, with 10 bases that match TRBD2. The CDR3 has 16 residues. V lost 5 bases and J lost 6; bases outside the gene matches: 10. The germline V gene encodes CDR1 SGHTA and CDR2 FQGNSA. CDR3 nucleotides: TGTGCCAGCAGCCCGCTTATCAGCGGGGGGGGCAATGAGCAGTTCTTC. Protein product: CASSPLISGGGNEQFF.

On this clonotype: This may be a read error: a much more frequent sequence differs by one nucleotide. The rearrangement joins TRBV7-2 to TRBJ2-3; possible D gene TRBD2, 5 bases. V lost 6 bases and J lost 1, with 17 bases in between. The CDR3 is 16 amino acids. CDR1 SGHTA and CDR2 FQGNSA come from the germline V gene. CDR3 in amino acids: CTSSPGGWYGTDTQYF. CDR3 nucleotide sequence: TGTACCAGCAGTCCTGGAGGATGGTATGGCACAGATACGCAGTATTTT.

There are many counts of this clonotype. This chain connects TRBV7-2 to TRBJ1-2, with TRBD1 as a possible D gene (6 bases). V was cut by 5 bases and J by 0 bases, with 10 bases left in between. Germline V gives CDR1 SGHTA, CDR2 FQGNSA. CDR3 length: 14 residues. The CDR3 DNA follows: TGTGCCAGCAGCCCGGGACAAACTAACTATGGCTACACCTTC. Its translation: CASSPGQTNYGYTF.

This clonotype was seen more than once but under ten times. As DNA, the CDR3 is TGTGCCAGCAGTTACTCTTTGTTTCCAGGAAGGGGCACTGAAGCTTTCTTT. Protein: CASSYSLFPGRGTEAFF. V gene TRBV6-5 combines with J gene TRBJ1-1, with TRBD1 as a possible D gene (5 bases). CDR1 is MNHEY, CDR2 SVGAGI, per germline. The CDR3 has 17 residues. The V end was cut by 0 bases, the J end by 4 bases, with 18 bases between.